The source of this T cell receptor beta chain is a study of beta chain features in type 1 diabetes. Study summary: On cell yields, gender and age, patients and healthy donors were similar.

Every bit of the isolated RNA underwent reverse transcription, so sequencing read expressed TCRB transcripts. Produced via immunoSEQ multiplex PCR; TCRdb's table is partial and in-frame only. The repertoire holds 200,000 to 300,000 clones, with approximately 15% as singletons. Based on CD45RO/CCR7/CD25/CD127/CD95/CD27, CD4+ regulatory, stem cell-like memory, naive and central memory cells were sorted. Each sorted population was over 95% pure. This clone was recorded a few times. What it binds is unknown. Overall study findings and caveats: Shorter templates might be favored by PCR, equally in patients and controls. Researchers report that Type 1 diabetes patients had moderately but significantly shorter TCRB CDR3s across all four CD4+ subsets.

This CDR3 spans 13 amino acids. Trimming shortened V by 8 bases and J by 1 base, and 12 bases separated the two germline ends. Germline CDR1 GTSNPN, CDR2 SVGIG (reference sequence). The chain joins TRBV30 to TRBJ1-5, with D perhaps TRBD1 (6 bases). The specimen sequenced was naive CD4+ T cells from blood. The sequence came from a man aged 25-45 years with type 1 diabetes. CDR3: CAIGTSSNQPQHF. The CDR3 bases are TGTGCCATCGGGACATCGAGCAATCAGCCCCAGCATTTT. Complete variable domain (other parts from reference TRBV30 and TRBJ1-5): SQTIHQWPATLVQPVGSPLSLECTVEGTSNPNLYWYRQAAGRGLQLLFYSVGIGQISSEVPQNLSASRPQDRQFILSSKKLLLSDSGFYLCAIGTSSNQPQHFGDGTRLSIL.